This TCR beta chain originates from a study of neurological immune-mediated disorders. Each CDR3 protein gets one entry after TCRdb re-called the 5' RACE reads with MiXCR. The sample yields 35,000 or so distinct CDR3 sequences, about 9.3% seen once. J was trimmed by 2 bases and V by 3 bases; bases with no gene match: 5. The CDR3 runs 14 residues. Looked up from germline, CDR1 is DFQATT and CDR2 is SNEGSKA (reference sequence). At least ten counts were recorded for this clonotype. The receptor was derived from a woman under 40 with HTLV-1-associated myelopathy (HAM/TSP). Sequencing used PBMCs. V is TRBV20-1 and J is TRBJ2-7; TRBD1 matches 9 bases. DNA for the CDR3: TGCAGTGCTAGCCGGGACAGGGTAGCCTACGAGCAGTACTTC. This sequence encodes CSASRDRVAYEQYF.